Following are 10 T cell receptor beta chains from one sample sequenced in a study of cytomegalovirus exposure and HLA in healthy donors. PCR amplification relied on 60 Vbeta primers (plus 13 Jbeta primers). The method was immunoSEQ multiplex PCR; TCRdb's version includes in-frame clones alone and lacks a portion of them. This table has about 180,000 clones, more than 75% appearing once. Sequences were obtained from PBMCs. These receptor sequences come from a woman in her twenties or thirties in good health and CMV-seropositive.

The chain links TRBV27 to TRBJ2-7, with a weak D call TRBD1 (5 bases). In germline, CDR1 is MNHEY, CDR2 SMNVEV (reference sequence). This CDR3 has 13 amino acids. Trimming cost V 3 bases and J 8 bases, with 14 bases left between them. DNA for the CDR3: TGTGCCAGCAGTTTGGTACTCAGGGAAAAGCAGTACTTC. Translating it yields CASSLVLREKQYF.

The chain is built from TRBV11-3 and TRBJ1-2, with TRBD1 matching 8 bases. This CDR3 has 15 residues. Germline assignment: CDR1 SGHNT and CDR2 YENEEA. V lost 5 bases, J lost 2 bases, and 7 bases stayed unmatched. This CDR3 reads CASSAPGQANYGYTF. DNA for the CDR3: TGTGCCAGCAGCGCGCCGGGACAGGCGAACTATGGCTACACCTTC.

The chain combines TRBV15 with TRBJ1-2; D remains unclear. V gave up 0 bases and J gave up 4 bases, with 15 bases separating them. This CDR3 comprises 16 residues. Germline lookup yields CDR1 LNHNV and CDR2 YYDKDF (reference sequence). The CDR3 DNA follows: TGTGCCACCAGCAGAGATCGGTCAGGCTCTGGCTATGGCTACACCTTC. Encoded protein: CATSRDRSGSGYGYTF.

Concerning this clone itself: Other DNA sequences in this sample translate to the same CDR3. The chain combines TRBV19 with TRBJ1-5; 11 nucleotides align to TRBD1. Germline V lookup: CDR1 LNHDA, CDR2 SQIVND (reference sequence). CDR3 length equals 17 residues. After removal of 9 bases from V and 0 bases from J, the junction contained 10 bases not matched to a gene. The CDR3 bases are TGTGCCAGCGGGGACAGGGGGGCCATCTATAGCAATCAGCCCCAGCATTTT. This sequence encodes CASGDRGAIYSNQPQHF. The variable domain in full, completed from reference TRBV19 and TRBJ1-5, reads DGGITQSPKYLFRKEGQNVTLSCEQNLNHDAMYWYRQDPGQGLRLIYYSQIVNDFQKGDIAEGYSVSREKKESFPLTVTSAQKNPTAFYLCASGDRGAIYSNQPQHFGDGTRLSIL.

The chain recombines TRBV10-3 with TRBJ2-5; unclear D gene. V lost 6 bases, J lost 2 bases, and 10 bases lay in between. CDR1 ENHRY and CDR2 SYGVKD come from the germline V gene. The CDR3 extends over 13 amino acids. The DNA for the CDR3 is TGTGCCATCAGGATGGGCAATCAAGAGACCCAGTACTTC. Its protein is CAIRMGNQETQYF.

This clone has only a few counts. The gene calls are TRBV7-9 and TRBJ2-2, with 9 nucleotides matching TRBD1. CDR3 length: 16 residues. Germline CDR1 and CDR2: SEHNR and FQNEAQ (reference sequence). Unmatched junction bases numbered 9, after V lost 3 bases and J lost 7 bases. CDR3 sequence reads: CASSFGAQGAGGELFF. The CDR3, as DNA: TGTGCCAGCAGCTTCGGGGCACAGGGGGCCGGCGGGGAGCTGTTTTTT.

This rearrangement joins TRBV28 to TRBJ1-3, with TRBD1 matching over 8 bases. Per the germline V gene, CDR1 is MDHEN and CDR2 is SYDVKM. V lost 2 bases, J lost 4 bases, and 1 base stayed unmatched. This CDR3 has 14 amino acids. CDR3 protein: CASSLQGAGNTIYF. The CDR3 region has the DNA TGTGCCAGCAGTTTACAGGGGGCCGGAAACACCATATATTTT. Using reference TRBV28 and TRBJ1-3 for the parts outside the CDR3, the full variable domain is DVKVTQSSRYLVKRTGEKVFLECVQDMDHENMFWYRQDPGLGLRLIYFSYDVKMKEKGDIPEGYSVSREKKERFSLILESASTNQTSMYLCASSLQGAGNTIYFGEGSWLTVV.

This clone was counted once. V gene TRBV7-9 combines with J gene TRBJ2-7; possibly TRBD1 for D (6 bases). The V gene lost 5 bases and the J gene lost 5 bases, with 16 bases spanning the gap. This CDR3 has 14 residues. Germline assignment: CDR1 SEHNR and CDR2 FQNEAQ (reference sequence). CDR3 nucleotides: TGTGCCAGCAGCCCAAGAAACACAGGGAACGAGCAGTACTTC. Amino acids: CASSPRNTGNEQYF. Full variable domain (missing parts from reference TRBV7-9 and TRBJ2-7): DTGVSQNPRHKITKRGQNVTFRCDPISEHNRLYWYRQTLGQGPEFLTYFQNEAQLEKSRLLSDRFSAERPKGSFSTLEIQRTEQGDSAMYLCASSPRNTGNEQYFGPGTRLTVT.

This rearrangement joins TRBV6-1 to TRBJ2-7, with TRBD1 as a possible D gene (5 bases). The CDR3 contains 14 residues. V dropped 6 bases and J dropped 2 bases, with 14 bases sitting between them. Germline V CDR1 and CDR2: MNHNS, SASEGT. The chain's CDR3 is CASRGRAGTYEQYF. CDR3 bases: TGTGCCAGCAGGGGTCGGGCAGGGACCTACGAGCAGTACTTC.

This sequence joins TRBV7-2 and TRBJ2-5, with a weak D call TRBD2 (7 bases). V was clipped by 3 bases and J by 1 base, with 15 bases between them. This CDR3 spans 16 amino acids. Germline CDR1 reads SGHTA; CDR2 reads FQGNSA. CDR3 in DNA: TGTGCCAGCAGCTTCGAGGAGAGGGGGGGCCAAGAGACCCAGTACTTC. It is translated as CASSFEERGGQETQYF.